A single sample gave rise to the 26 T cell receptor beta chains below, sequenced in a study of cytomegalovirus exposure and HLA in healthy donors. PCR amplification relied on 60 Vbeta primers (plus 13 Jbeta primers). The method was immunoSEQ multiplex PCR; TCRdb's version includes in-frame clones alone and lacks a portion of them. The table has around 120,000 clones, approximately 84% seen once. Material: PBMCs. Source of these receptors: a boy aged 2-9 years in good health and CMV-seronegative.

In nucleotides, the CDR3 is TGCGCCAGCAGCTTGGGGCCCAACCAAGAGACCCAGTACTTC. This sequence encodes CASSLGPNQETQYF. The chain has TRBV5-1 and TRBJ2-5; D is uncertain. Germline CDR1 is SGHRS and CDR2 is YFSETQ. This CDR3 spans 14 amino acids. V was cut by 0 bases and J by 0 bases, with 6 bases left in between.

The CDR3 loop is CASSSGQGGPNSPLHF. DNA for the CDR3: TGTGCCAGCAGCTCGGGACAGGGCGGGCCGAATTCACCCCTCCACTTT. V gene TRBV5-4 combines with J gene TRBJ1-6, with TRBD1 identical over 9 bases. V lost 3 bases and J lost 7; bases outside the gene matches: 8. Germline CDR1 and CDR2: SGHNT and YYREEE (reference sequence). The CDR3 has 16 residues.

The rearrangement links TRBV6-4 to TRBJ2-2, with D maybe TRBD1 (5 bases). Germline CDR1 MRHNA, CDR2 SNTAGT. The CDR3 consists of 16 residues. The ends were cut back, 3 bases at V and 6 bases at J, with 17 bases in the middle. The CDR3 region is CASSEGAGLSSGELFF. The DNA of the CDR3 is TGTGCCAGCAGTGAAGGAGCAGGGCTTTCTTCCGGGGAGCTGTTTTTT.

This clone was picked up one time. Other DNA sequences in the sample encode the same CDR3. The chain links TRBV5-1 to TRBJ2-3, with 7 bases lining up with TRBD1. The germline V gene encodes CDR1 SGHRS and CDR2 YFSETQ. The CDR3 spans 15 residues. The V gene end was trimmed by 2 bases and the J gene end by 0 bases; junction bases not matched to a gene: 3. In nucleotides, the CDR3 is TGCGCCAGCAGCTTCCGGACAGGAAGCACAGATACGCAGTATTTT. Its protein is CASSFRTGSTDTQYF.

The rearrangement joins TRBV6-6 to TRBJ2-7; 8 bases are a match to TRBD1. V was pared by 6 bases and J by 3 bases, with 10 bases of the junction left unmatched. The CDR3 extends over 15 amino acids. The germline V gene has CDR1 MNHNY and CDR2 SVGAGI (reference sequence). The CDR3 DNA reads as TGTGCCAGCAGCCAGGACAGGGAGAGTTACTACGAGCAGTACTTC. This gives the protein CASSQDRESYYEQYF.

J is TRBJ1-5 and V is TRBV29-1; the D gene is possibly TRBD1 (6 bases). The V and J ends lost 7 bases and 4 bases respectively, with 14 bases between them. Germline V gene data show CDR1 as SQVTM and CDR2 as ANQGSEA. This CDR3 has 13 amino acids. The CDR3 DNA sequence: TGCAGCGCCTCGAGGGGGGGAAATCAGCCCCAGCATTTT. Translated, it gives CSASRGGNQPQHF.

The genes are TRBV9 and TRBJ1-2, with a possible D match to TRBD1 (6 bases). V lost 4 bases and J 8 bases, leaving 15 bases between the germline ends. The germline V gene encodes CDR1 SGDLS and CDR2 YYNGEE. This CDR3 has 13 residues. The CDR3 loop reads CASSSQGHHGYTF. The CDR3, as DNA: TGTGCCAGCAGCTCTCAGGGGCACCACGGCTACACCTTC.

The chain is built from TRBV5-5 and TRBJ1-5; possibly TRBD1 for D (6 bases). CDR3 length: 14 residues. The V and J ends lost 1 base and 5 bases respectively, with 10 bases between them. Germline CDR1 is SGHKS and CDR2 is YYEKEE (reference sequence). The CDR3 coding sequence is TGTGCCAGCAGCTTGAGGGGGAGCGATCAGCCCCAGCATTTT. Its translation is CASSLRGSDQPQHF.

The rearrangement uses TRBV5-1 and TRBJ1-1; the D is unclear. The V end was cut by 4 bases, the J end by 2 bases, with 15 bases between. From germline, CDR1 is SGHRS and CDR2 YFSETQ. This CDR3 has 15 residues. CDR3 loop: CASSENGGGNTEAFF. The CDR3, as DNA: TGCGCCAGCAGCGAAAACGGAGGAGGCAACACTGAAGCTTTCTTT.

This clone was seen just once. The V call is TRBV27, the J call TRBJ1-5; D not resolved. Trimming cost V 4 bases and J 7 bases, with 14 bases left between them. Germline V gene sequence: CDR1 MNHEY, CDR2 SMNVEV (reference sequence). This CDR3 has 14 residues. CDR3 amino acids: CASSSPELGQPQHF. The CDR3 nucleotides are TGTGCCAGCAGTTCTCCGGAGCTCGGGCAGCCCCAGCATTTT.

The chain combines TRBV7-9 with TRBJ1-2; the match to TRBD1 covers 9 bases. Germline V gene data show CDR1 as SEHNR and CDR2 as FQNEAQ (reference sequence). This CDR3 region has 16 residues. Unmatched junction bases numbered 12, after V lost 5 bases and J lost 5 bases. CDR3 amino acids: CASSDSPGQGTYGYTF. The CDR3 coding sequence is TGTGCCAGCAGCGATTCGCCGGGACAGGGAACTTATGGCTACACCTTC.

The chain uses TRBV10-2 and TRBJ2-4; D possibly corresponds to TRBD1 (5 bases). The V gene lost 1 base and the J gene lost 0 bases, with 10 bases spanning the gap. CDR3 length equals 16 residues. The germline gives CDR1 WSHSY, CDR2 SAAADI. The CDR3 loop reads CASSEWGDSAKNIQYF. CDR3 sequence (DNA): TGCGCCAGCAGTGAGTGGGGCGATTCAGCCAAAAACATTCAGTACTTC.

The J gene is TRBJ1-3, the V gene TRBV2; D is unclear. The CDR3 has 15 amino acids. Trimming pared 2 bases from V and 4 bases from J, leaving 12 bases between. The V gene's germline CDR1 is SNHLY and CDR2 FYNNEI. The DNA for the CDR3 is TGTGCCAGCAGTGAAACCCCTCGACTGGGAAACACCATATATTTT. It specifies CASSETPRLGNTIYF.

This chain links TRBV19 with TRBJ2-6, with 11 bases that match TRBD1. The CDR3 length is 18 residues. Trimming cost V 6 bases and J 1 base; bases outside gene matches: 8. The germline V gene has CDR1 LNHDA and CDR2 SQIVND (reference sequence). The CDR3 region has the DNA TGTGCCAGTAGGAGGGACAGGGGGATTGGATCTGGGGCCAACGTCCTGACTTTC. It specifies CASRRDRGIGSGANVLTF.

The V gene is TRBV20-1, the J gene TRBJ2-1; no definite D call. V lost 4 bases and J lost 6, with 4 bases in between. CDR3 length: 10 residues. CDR1 is DFQATT, CDR2 SNEGSKA, per germline (reference sequence). The CDR3 spells CSATGNEQFF. The CDR3 nucleotides are TGCAGTGCTACCGGCAATGAGCAGTTCTTC.

The chain combines TRBV4-3 with TRBJ2-5, with 9 bases identical to TRBD1. V gave up 2 bases and J gave up 11 bases; unmatched junction bases: 6. Per germline, CDR1 LGHNA and CDR2 YSLEER. This CDR3 contains 13 residues. The DNA of the CDR3 is TGCGCCAGCAGCCAATACAGACAGGGGGAGCAGTACTTC. Protein product: CASSQYRQGEQYF.

This clone showed up just a few times. Lacking the conserved final phenylalanine or tryptophan, this CDR3 likely reflects a read error. The limits of the CDR3 on the DNA are not certain, so only TCRdb's listed CDR3 is given. V and J are TRBV25-1 and TRBJ2-7; the table assigns TRBD1, which was not confirmed against the DNA. The germline gives CDR1 MGHDK, CDR2 SYGVNS. The CDR3 spans 14 residues, counting both ends. The CDR3: CASTPPGQGAPPFL.

This clone occurred a few times. The genes are TRBV30 and TRBJ1-4; 10 bases line up with TRBD1. The CDR3 length is 15 residues. Germline lookup yields CDR1 GTSNPN and CDR2 SVGIG (reference sequence). V shed 0 bases, J shed 5 bases, and the junction held 3 bases outside the gene matches. The CDR3 DNA sequence: TGTGCCTGGAGTGTACCGGGACAGGGGAATGAAAAACTGTTTTTT. This gives the protein CAWSVPGQGNEKLFF.

This clone was seen only a few times. The same CDR3 can be traced to other DNA sequences in this sample. The chain is built from TRBV6-4 and TRBJ2-3, with TRBD1 matching over 9 bases. In germline, CDR1 is MRHNA, CDR2 SNTAGT. J gave up 1 base and V 4 bases, and 0 bases lay outside the gene matches. The CDR3 has 14 residues. Here the CDR3 reads CASSGTGGTDTQYF. As DNA, the CDR3 is TGTGCCAGCAGTGGGACAGGGGGCACAGATACGCAGTATTTT.

This chain uses TRBV7-2 with TRBJ2-1, with D maybe TRBD1 (6 bases). Germline V gives CDR1 SGHTA, CDR2 FQGNSA. The length of the CDR3 is 15 residues. The germline V and J ends were trimmed by 4 bases and 6 bases, with 16 bases remaining between them. The CDR3 sequence is CASSSSGDSRNEQFF. The CDR3 bases are TGTGCCAGCAGCTCTTCAGGGGATTCTCGCAATGAGCAGTTCTTC. The variable domain in full, with the rest retrieved from reference TRBV7-2 and TRBJ2-1, is GAGVSQSPSNKVTEKGKDVELRCDPISGHTALYWYRQSLGQGLEFLIYFQGNSAPDKSGLPSDRFSAERTGGSVSTLTIQRTQQEDSAVYLCASSSSGDSRNEQFFGPGTRLTVL.

For this clone: It is likely a read error, because the conserved phenylalanine at the end of the CDR3 is missing. The rearrangement joins TRBV7-9 to TRBJ1-2; D is possibly TRBD1 (5 bases). The CDR3 extends over 15 amino acids. The ends were cut back, 0 bases at V and 3 bases at J, with 11 bases in the middle. The germline gives CDR1 SEHNR, CDR2 FQNEAQ (reference sequence). The CDR3 nucleotides are TGTGCCAGCAGCTTAGCGGACATCACATACTATGGCTACACCCTC. This codes for CASSLADITYYGYTL.

The chain joins TRBV6-1 to TRBJ2-1; 7 bases are shared with TRBD1. The germline gives CDR1 MNHNS, CDR2 SASEGT. The CDR3 loop spans 15 amino acids. V dropped 2 bases and J dropped 0; count of bases not matched to a gene: 1. CDR3 residues: CASSEPGGSYNEQFF. Here the CDR3 DNA reads TGTGCCAGCAGTGAACCAGGGGGCTCCTACAATGAGCAGTTCTTC.

This clone was seen only a few times. V is TRBV4-1 and J is TRBJ1-2, with D maybe TRBD1 (6 bases). Germline V CDR1 and CDR2: MGHRA, YSYEKL. V lost 5 bases to trimming and J lost 6 bases, with 16 bases between them. The CDR3 has 14 residues. The CDR3 bases are TGCGCCAGCAGCTCACCTGCCCAGGGGAATGGCTACACCTTC. Protein sequence: CASSSPAQGNGYTF.

This rearrangement joins TRBV5-4 to TRBJ2-3; possibly TRBD2 for D (6 bases). The V end lost 3 bases, the J end lost 4 bases, and 12 bases lay between the germline ends. The CDR3 spans 14 residues. Germline V CDR1 and CDR2: SGHNT, YYREEE (reference sequence). This CDR3 reads CASSSRGTPDTQYF. The CDR3 DNA is TGTGCCAGCAGCTCACGGGGGACGCCAGATACGCAGTATTTT.

This chain joins TRBV5-6 and TRBJ2-7, with a tentative D call TRBD1 (6 bases). From germline, CDR1 is SGHDT and CDR2 YYEEEE. V gave up 0 bases and J gave up 2 bases, with 15 bases separating them. The CDR3 spans 16 residues. The CDR3 DNA is TGTGCCAGCAGCTTGGCCGGGCAGGGGTGGACCTACGAGCAGTACGTC. Residues: CASSLAGQGWTYEQYV.

The rearrangement links TRBV19 to TRBJ1-3, with 7 bases lining up with TRBD1. The trim removed 7 bases at V and 0 bases at J, leaving 18 bases unmatched. Germline V gives CDR1 LNHDA, CDR2 SQIVND (reference sequence). The CDR3 totals 19 residues. Here the CDR3 DNA reads TGTGCCAGTAATCGGGACAGTTCGTTTCGGACAAACTCTGGAAACACCATATATTTT. Its translation is CASNRDSSFRTNSGNTIYF.